The present T cell receptor beta chain was sequenced within a study of blood T cells in healthy people across ages. This clonotype was found a few times. Next came a second PCR, run for about 7 to 12 cycles, which used a sample-barcoded 5' primer along with a J-beta primer mix. One entry per CDR3 protein results from TCRdb running MiXCR on the 5' RACE reads. The repertoire has about 1.7 million distinct CDR3 sequences, roughly 28% of them found once; the top ten carry 7.7%. With 2 bases clipped from V and 0 bases from J, the junction kept 5 bases outside the gene matches. The CDR3 is made up of 18 amino acids. CDR1 is MNHEY and CDR2 is SVGAGI in the germline V gene.

The sequence came from a woman in her 30s in good health. J is TRBJ1-3 and V is TRBV6-5; 12 nucleotides match TRBD1. The sample consisted of blood. In nucleotides, the CDR3 is TGTGCCAGCAGTTACGGGGACAGGGGGCGTCACTCTGGAAACACCATATATTTT. Protein sequence: CASSYGDRGRHSGNTIYF.